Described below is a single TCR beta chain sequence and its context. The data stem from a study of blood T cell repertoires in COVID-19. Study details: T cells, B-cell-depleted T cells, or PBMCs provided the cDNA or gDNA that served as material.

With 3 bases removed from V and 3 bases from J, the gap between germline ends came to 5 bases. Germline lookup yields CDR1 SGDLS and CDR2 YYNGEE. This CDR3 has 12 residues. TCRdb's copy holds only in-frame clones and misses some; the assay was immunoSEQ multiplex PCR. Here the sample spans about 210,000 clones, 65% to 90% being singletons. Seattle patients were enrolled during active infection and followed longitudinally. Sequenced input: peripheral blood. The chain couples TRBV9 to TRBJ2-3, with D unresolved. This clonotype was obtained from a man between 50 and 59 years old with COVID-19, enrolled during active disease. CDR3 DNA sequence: TGTGCCAGCAGCGCCCCAACAGATACGCAGTATTTT. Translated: CASSAPTDTQYF.